Listed here is a single T cell receptor beta chain. CDR3 length: 13 residues. V was trimmed by 0 bases and J by 7 bases, leaving 10 bases between them. CDR1 and CDR2 from the germline V gene are LNHDA and SQIVND (reference sequence). This entry belongs to a study of blood T cell repertoires in COVID-19. This table comes from immunoSEQ multiplex PCR, and its TCRdb copy is limited to in-frame clones, with some not included. Among roughly 200,000 clones listed, around 89% were seen once. Self-reported history from a screening survey and questionnaire set each donor's cohort. Each recovered donor of Cohort 3 presented with two negative PCRs, clearance, or symptom resolution.

The sequence derives from a man aged 25-45 years who had recovered from COVID-19. The chain employs TRBV19 and TRBJ2-7, with D possibly TRBD2 on 5 matching bases. The material sequenced was PBMCs or T cells enriched from blood (not recorded which). The CDR3 DNA follows: TGTGCCAGTAGTATAGATCTCGGAGGAGAGCAGTACTTC. Translating it yields CASSIDLGGEQYF.